This is a list of T cell receptor beta chains from one sample in a study of T-cell reconstitution after alpha-beta-depleted transplantation in children. TCRdb reprocessed the PCR reads with MiXCR, giving one entry per CDR3 protein. In the table there are 550,000 to 800,000 distinct CDR3 sequences, roughly 13% of which are singletons. The sequenced sample was PBMCs, obtained before TCRalphabeta/CD19-depleted stem cell transplant. Receptors were obtained from a girl aged 2 to 9 with congenital amegakaryocytic thrombocytopenia, due to receive a stem cell transplant. CDR3s include the opening cysteine and the closing phenylalanine or tryptophan. D genes are given only for firm matches. The listing skips clone size in some rows; elsewhere it reads once, few, many or a size class.

clone_size,v_call,d_call,j_call,cdr3_nt,cdr3_aa
few,TRBV5-1,NA,TRBJ2-7,TGCGCCAGCAGCTTGGAACCGGTCGGCGAGCAGTACTTC,CASSLEPVGEQYF
NA,TRBV4-1,NA,TRBJ1-1,TGCGCCAGCAGCCAAGGTGACACCCTGGGAACTGAAGCTTTCTTT,CASSQGDTLGTEAFF
few,TRBV20-1,TRBD2,TRBJ2-3,TGCAGTGCTAGAGTTCTAGCGGGAGGAGAAGATACGCAGTATTTT,CSARVLAGGEDTQYF
many,TRBV5-1,TRBD2,TRBJ2-1,TGCGCCAGCAGCTTGCTAGCGGGAGCCGGTCAAGGGCAGTTCTTC,CASSLLAGAGQGQFF
few,TRBV27,TRBD2,TRBJ2-3,TGTGCCAGCAGTTTCTGGTCGGCGGGAGAGACAGATACGCAGTATTTT,CASSFWSAGETDTQYF
many,TRBV7-2,NA,TRBJ2-5,TGTGCCAGCATAAACCCAGCGGGTCAAGAGACCCAGTACTTC,CASINPAGQETQYF
NA,TRBV12-3/TRBV12-4,TRBD1,TRBJ2-1,TGTGCCAGCAAACTCATCGGACAGGGTTTCCCCTACAATGAGCAGTTCTTC,CASKLIGQGFPYNEQFF
many,TRBV7-2,NA,TRBJ1-2,TGTGCCAGCAGGTCCAGGGCCAACTATGGCTACACCTTC,CASRSRANYGYTF
NA,TRBV5-5,TRBD1,TRBJ2-2,TGTGCCAGCAGCCAAGGGACAGGGTCATGGGAGCTGTTTTTT,CASSQGTGSWELFF
few,TRBV5-6,NA,TRBJ2-3,TGTGCCAGCAGCTATCAGACTAGGCTCGATACGCAGTATTTT,CASSYQTRLDTQYF
few,TRBV20-1,TRBD2,TRBJ2-1,TGCAGTGCTAGAGCAGGGACTAGCGGGAGTCGTGAGCAGTTCTTC,CSARAGTSGSREQFF
many,TRBV5-5,TRBD1,TRBJ2-7,TGTGCCAGCAGCCAACAGGGGGCCCACTACGAGCAGTACTTC,CASSQQGAHYEQYF
few,TRBV5-1,TRBD1,TRBJ2-3,TGCGCCAGCGGTCCGAGACAGGGACCAGATACGCAGTATTTT,CASGPRQGPDTQYF
NA,TRBV7-2,NA,TRBJ2-1,TGTGCCAGCAGCCGCCGACGAACGGGCTCCTACAATGAGCAGTTCTTC,CASSRRRTGSYNEQFF